This TCR beta chain came from a study of blood T cell repertoires in COVID-19. Study-level information: The United States, Italy and Spain were the sources of the acute and convalescent COVID-19 samples. Sample material is recorded as cDNA or gDNA derived from T cells, B-cell-depleted T cells, or PBMCs.

Patients at the Seattle site were enrolled during active infection and followed longitudinally. Authors' methods: Nucleated cell number was recorded as an estimate derived from reference gene primer amplification. Assay: immunoSEQ multiplex PCR; the TCRdb copy retains only in-frame clones and omits some. V and J calls and clone size follow that table, whereas D and trimming were derived from the DNA. Altogether roughly 500,000 clones are present, about 88% being singletons, with the ten largest covering roughly 1%. Germline CDR1 and CDR2: SGHVS and FQNEAQ. After removal of 7 bases from V and 5 bases from J, the junction contained 15 bases not matched to a gene. This CDR3 region has 16 residues.

The chain has TRBV7-8 and TRBJ2-5; 8 bases match TRBD2. The TCR originated in a man younger than 35 with COVID-19, enrolled during active disease. The sample taken for sequencing was peripheral blood. CDR3 coding DNA: TGTGCCAGCATATCGATTCGCGCGGGGGGAGGGGAGACCCAGTACTTC. The encoded protein is CASISIRAGGGETQYF.